These T cell receptor beta chains were read from a single sample in a study of blood T cell repertoires in COVID-19. Sequenced by immunoSEQ multiplex PCR; TCRdb stores in-frame clones only, minus some. The sample lists 140,000 to 150,000 clones; about 76% were seen once. The specimen was peripheral blood. All receptors derive from a human donor in a cohort sampled during active COVID-19. Each CDR3 is given with its conserved first and last residue. D genes are given only for firm matches. Clone size appears in some rows only: once, few, many, or a class for an expanded clone.

TRBV7-9,TRBJ2-7,.,16,TRBD2,TGTGCCAGCAGCTCCGAGCGGGGGAGGTGGTCCTACGAGCAGTACTTC,CASSSERGRWSYEQYF
TRBV27,TRBJ2-1,.,16,TRBD2,TGTGCCAGCAGGACTAGCGGGAGGAGCTCCTACAATGAGCAGTTCTTC,CASRTSGRSSYNEQFF
TRBV29-1,TRBJ2-7,.,13,TRBD1,TGCAGCGTTGCGGGACAGGGGGGTTTGGGGCAGTACTTC,CSVAGQGGLGQYF
TRBV12-3/TRBV12-4,TRBJ2-3,.,12,TRBD1,TGTGCCAGCACTCAACAGGGGGCGTCATCATATTTT,CASTQQGASSYF
TRBV27,TRBJ2-7,once,13,.,TGTGCCAGCAGGGGGACAGCGGGCTACGAGCAGTACTTC,CASRGTAGYEQYF
TRBV7-3,TRBJ2-3,.,15,.,TGTGCCAGCAGCTCGCCCAGGGGAGGCACAGATACGCAGTATTTT,CASSSPRGGTDTQYF
TRBV1,TRBJ2-7,few,16,.,TGCACCAGCAGCCAAGATATGCAGGGGCCCTCCTACGAGCAGTACTTC,CTSSQDMQGPSYEQYF
TRBV11-3,TRBJ2-1,.,18,TRBD2,TGTGCCAGCAGCTTAGAGTCACTAGCGGGAGGGAGGGACAATGAGCAGTTCTTC,CASSLESLAGGRDNEQFF
TRBV28,TRBJ1-1,.,16,.,TGTGCCAGCAGTGAAATTGGGGGCAGAATGAACACTGAAGCTTTCTTT,CASSEIGGRMNTEAFF
TRBV29-1,TRBJ2-3,few,14,.,TGCAGCGGACTTAGCGGATCCAGCACAGATACGCAGTATTTT,CSGLSGSSTDTQYF
TRBV5-1,TRBJ2-5,.,16,TRBD2,TGCGCCAGCAGCTTGGGACTAGCGGGAGGTCAGGAGACCCAGTACTTC,CASSLGLAGGQETQYF
TRBV7-3,TRBJ2-2,once,15,TRBD2,TGTGCCAGCAGCGTCACTAGCGGGATTAGCGGGGAGCTGTTTTTT,CASSVTSGISGELFF
TRBV6-5,TRBJ1-1,once,15,TRBD1,TGTGCCAGCAGCCTATACAGGGGGGCGAGGACTGAAGCTTTCTTT,CASSLYRGARTEAFF
TRBV5-1,TRBJ2-1,.,12,.,TGCGCCAGCAGCCCGTCCTACAATGAGCAGTTCTTC,CASSPSYNEQFF
TRBV21-1,TRBJ2-5,.,18,.,TGTGCCAGCAGCCCCCGCGGTGGCCAGAGGAGTAACCAAGAGACCCAGTACTTC,CASSPRGGQRSNQETQYF
TRBV6-4,TRBJ1-2,.,12,TRBD1,TGTGCCAGCATCCAGGGGGACTATGGCTACACCTTC,CASIQGDYGYTF
TRBV28,TRBJ2-7,.,12,.,TGTGCCAGCAGTTACGGTCGGTACGAGCAGTACTTC,CASSYGRYEQYF
TRBV7-8,TRBJ1-1,few,15,.,TGTGCCAGCAGCTACTACAGGGAAAAGAACACTGAAGCTTTCTTT,CASSYYREKNTEAFF
TRBV2,TRBJ2-6,.,14,.,TGTGCCAGCAGTTTATCAGGTGGGGCCAACGTCCTGACTTTC,CASSLSGGANVLTF
TRBV5-4,TRBJ1-4,.,16,TRBD1,TGTGCCAGCAGCAGCGACAGGGGGCTTGTTAATGAAAAACTGTTTTTT,CASSSDRGLVNEKLFF
TRBV24-1,TRBJ2-3,.,15,TRBD1,TGTGCCACCAGTGTCCACAGGGGATGGTCGGATACGCAGTATTTT,CATSVHRGWSDTQYF
TRBV5-5,TRBJ2-7,.,16,TRBD2,TGTGCCAGCCGCCGGGCTAGCGGGAATCCCGGTTACGAGCAGTACTTC,CASRRASGNPGYEQYF
TRBV28,TRBJ1-4,.,11,.,TGTGCCAGCAGTTTGAACAGGAAACTGTTTTTT,CASSLNRKLFF
TRBV10-3,TRBJ2-3,.,15,.,TGTGCCATCAAGGACCAGGGAACTAGCACAGATACGCAGTATTTT,CAIKDQGTSTDTQYF
TRBV5-1,TRBJ2-5,.,15,.,TGCGCCAGCAGCTTGGCCAGGGTAGAAAAAGAGACCCAGTACTTC,CASSLARVEKETQYF
TRBV7-2,TRBJ2-1,.,16,TRBD1,TGTGCCAGCAGCTTAACACCCGGGACAGGGACGAATGAGCAGTTCTTC,CASSLTPGTGTNEQFF
TRBV5-6,TRBJ2-5,.,15,TRBD1,TGTGCCAGCAGCTTGTGGACAGGGTACCAAGAGACCCAGTACTTC,CASSLWTGYQETQYF
TRBV6-5,TRBJ1-2,.,14,TRBD1,TGTGCCAGCAGTTACAGACAGGGGGGATTTGGCTACACCTTC,CASSYRQGGFGYTF
TRBV7-9,TRBJ1-5,.,14,.,TGTGCCAGCAGCTTAAGTGCGGGAAATCAGCCCCAGCATTTT,CASSLSAGNQPQHF
TRBV4-1,TRBJ2-5,.,14,.,TGCGCCAGCAGCCAAGATATGGGCCGAGAGACCCAGTACTTC,CASSQDMGRETQYF